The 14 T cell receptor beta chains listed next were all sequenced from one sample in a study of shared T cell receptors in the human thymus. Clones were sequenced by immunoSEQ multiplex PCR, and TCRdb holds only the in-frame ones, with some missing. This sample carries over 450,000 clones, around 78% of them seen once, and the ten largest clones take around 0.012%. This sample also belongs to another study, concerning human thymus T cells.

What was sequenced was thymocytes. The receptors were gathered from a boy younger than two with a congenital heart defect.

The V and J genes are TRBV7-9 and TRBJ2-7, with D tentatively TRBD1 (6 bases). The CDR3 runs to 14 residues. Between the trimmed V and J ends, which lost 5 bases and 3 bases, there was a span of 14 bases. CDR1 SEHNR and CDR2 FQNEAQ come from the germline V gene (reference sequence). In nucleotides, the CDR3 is TGTGCCAGCAGCCCACCCAGGGGATTCTACGAGCAGTACTTC. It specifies CASSPPRGFYEQYF.

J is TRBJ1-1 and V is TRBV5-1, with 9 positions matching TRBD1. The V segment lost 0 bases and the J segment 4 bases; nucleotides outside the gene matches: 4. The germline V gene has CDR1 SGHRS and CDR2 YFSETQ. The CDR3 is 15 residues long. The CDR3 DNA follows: TGCGCCAGCAGCTTGGACAGGGGGCCGAGCACTGAAGCTTTCTTT. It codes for CASSLDRGPSTEAFF.

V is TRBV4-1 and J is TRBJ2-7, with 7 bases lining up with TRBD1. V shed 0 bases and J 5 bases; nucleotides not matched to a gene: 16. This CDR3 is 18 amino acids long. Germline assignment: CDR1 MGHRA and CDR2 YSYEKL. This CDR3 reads CASSQERTELGGYDEQYF. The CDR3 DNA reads TGCGCCAGCAGCCAAGAAAGGACAGAACTAGGGGGCTATGACGAGCAGTACTTC.

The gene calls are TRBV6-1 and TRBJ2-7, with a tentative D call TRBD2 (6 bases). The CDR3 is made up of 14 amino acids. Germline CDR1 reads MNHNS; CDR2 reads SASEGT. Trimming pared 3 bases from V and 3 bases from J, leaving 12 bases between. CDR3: CASSETGLFYEQYF. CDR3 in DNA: TGTGCCAGCAGTGAGACGGGACTGTTCTACGAGCAGTACTTC.

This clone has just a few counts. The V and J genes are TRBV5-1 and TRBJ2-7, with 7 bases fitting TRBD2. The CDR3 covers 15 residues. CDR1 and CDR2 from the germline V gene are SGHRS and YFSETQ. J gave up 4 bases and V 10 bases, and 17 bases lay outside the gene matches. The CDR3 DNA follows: TGCGCCTCCCGAGGGAGGGAAAACGTTAAGTACGAGCAGTACTTC. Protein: CASRGRENVKYEQYF.

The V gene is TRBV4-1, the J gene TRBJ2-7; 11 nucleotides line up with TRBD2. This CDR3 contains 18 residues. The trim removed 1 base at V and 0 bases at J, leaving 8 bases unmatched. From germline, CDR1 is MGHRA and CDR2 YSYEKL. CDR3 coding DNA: TGCGCCAGCAGCCAAGGGGTTAGCGGGAGGGTACCCTCCTACGAGCAGTACTTC. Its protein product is CASSQGVSGRVPSYEQYF.

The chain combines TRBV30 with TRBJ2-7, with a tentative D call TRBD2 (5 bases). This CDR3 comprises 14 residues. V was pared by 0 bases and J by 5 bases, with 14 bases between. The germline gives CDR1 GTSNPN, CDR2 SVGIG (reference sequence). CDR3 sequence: CAWSVASPLDEQYF. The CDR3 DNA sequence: TGTGCCTGGAGTGTAGCTAGCCCCCTTGACGAGCAGTACTTC.

The CDR3 sequence: CASSQDYTGQRGYEQYF. CDR3 DNA sequence: TGTGCCAGCAGCCAAGACTACACAGGGCAGAGGGGCTACGAGCAGTACTTC. The chain recombines TRBV4-2 with TRBJ2-7; D is possibly TRBD1 (6 bases). The CDR3 is 17 residues long. V was shortened by 0 bases and J by 3 bases, with 18 bases between the two germline ends. From germline, CDR1 is LGHNA and CDR2 YNFKEQ.

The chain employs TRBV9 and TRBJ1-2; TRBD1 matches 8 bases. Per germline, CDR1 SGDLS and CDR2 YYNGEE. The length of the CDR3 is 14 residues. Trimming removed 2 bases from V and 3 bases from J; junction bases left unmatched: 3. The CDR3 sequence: CASSVQGAHYGYTF. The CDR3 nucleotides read TGTGCCAGCAGCGTCCAGGGGGCTCACTATGGCTACACCTTC.

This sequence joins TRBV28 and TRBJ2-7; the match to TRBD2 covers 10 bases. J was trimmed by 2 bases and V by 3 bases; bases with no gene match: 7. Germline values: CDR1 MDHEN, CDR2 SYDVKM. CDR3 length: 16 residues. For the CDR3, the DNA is TGTGCCAGCAGTTTGCCGGGACTAGCGACAACCTACGAGCAGTACTTC. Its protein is CASSLPGLATTYEQYF.

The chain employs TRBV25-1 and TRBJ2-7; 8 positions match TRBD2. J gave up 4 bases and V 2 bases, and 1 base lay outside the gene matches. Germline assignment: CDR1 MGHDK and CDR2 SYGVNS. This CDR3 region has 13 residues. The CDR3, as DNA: TGTGCCAGCAGTGAAGGGACTAGATACGAGCAGTACTTC. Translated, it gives CASSEGTRYEQYF.

The CDR3 region has the DNA TGTGCCACTGGACACGGCGCCGACTATGGCTACACCTTC. Translating gives CATGHGADYGYTF. V usage is TRBV19 and J usage is TRBJ1-2; the D gene is possibly TRBD1 (5 bases). There are 13 residues in the CDR3. Trimming shortened V by 10 bases and J by 3 bases, and 15 bases separated the two germline ends. Germline assignment: CDR1 LNHDA and CDR2 SQIVND (reference sequence).

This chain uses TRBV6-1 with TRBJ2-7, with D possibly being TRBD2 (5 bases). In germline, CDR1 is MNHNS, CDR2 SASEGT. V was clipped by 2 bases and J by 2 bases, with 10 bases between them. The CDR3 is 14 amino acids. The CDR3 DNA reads TGTGCCAGCAGTGAACTACGGCGGGCCTACGAGCAGTACTTC. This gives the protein CASSELRRAYEQYF.

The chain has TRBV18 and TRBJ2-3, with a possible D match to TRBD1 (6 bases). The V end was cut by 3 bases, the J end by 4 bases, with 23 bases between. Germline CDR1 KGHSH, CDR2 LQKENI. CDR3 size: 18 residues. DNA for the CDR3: TGTGCCAGCTCACCCTCTGCTGGACAGACCTTCGCGCCAGATACGCAGTATTTT. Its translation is CASSPSAGQTFAPDTQYF. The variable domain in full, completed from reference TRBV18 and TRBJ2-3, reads NAGVMQNPRHLVRRRGQEARLRCSPMKGHSHVYWYRQLPEEGLKFMVYLQKENIIDESGMPKERFSAEFPKEGPSILRIQQVVRGDSAAYFCASSPSAGQTFAPDTQYFGPGTRLTVL.